This T cell receptor beta chain was recorded in a study of T cell responses to AZD1222 COVID-19 vaccine. This CDR3 is 15 amino acids long. Germline-derived CDR1 and CDR2 are SNHLY and FYNNEI. V was clipped by 6 bases and J by 2 bases, with 15 bases between them. Sequencing used immunoSEQ multiplex PCR; TCRdb keeps in-frame clones, though not all of them. The sample contains 95,000 to 100,000 clones, approximately 90% of which appear only once. The rearrangement links TRBV2 to TRBJ2-3, with D perhaps TRBD1 or TRBD2 (5 bases each). The sequenced sample was peripheral blood, obtained 28 days after the second AZD1222 dose. The source is an adult who received the AZD1222 COVID-19 vaccine. The CDR3 is CASRPQGTPTDTQYF. The CDR3 bases are TGTGCCAGCAGGCCTCAAGGGACCCCCACAGATACGCAGTATTTT.